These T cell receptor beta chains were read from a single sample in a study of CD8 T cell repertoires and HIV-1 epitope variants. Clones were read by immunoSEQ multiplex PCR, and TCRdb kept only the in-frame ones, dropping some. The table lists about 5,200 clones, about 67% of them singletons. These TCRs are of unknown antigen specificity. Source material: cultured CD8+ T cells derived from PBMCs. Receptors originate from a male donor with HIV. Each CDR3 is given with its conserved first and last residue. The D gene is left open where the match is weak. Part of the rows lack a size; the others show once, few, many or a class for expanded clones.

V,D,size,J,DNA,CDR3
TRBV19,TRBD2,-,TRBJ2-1,TGTGCCAGTAGTATAGGGACTAGCGGTTACAATGAGCAGTTCTTC,CASSIGTSGYNEQFF
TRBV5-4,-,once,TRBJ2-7,TGTGCCAGCAGCTTGGGACAGTACCTTCGTGAGCAGTACTTC,CASSLGQYLREQYF
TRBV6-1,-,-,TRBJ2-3,TGTGCCAGCAGCCGGGACAGCACAGATACGCAGTATTTT,CASSRDSTDTQYF
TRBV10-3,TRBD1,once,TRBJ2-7,TGTGCCATCAGTAGACAGGGTGCCTCCTACGAGCAGTACTTC,CAISRQGASYEQYF
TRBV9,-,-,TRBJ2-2,TGTGCCAGCAGAAGAGACCATCTAGCGCGCACCGGGGAGCTGTTTTTT,CASRRDHLARTGELFF
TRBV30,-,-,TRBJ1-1,TGTGCCTGGAGTGGATGGGGGAGCTTGTCTGGCACTGAAGCTTTCTTT,CAWSGWGSLSGTEAFF
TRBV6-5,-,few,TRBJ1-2,TGTGCCAGCAGTTACTCGTTCGTCTATGGCTACACCTTC,CASSYSFVYGYTF
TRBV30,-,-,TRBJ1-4,TGTGCCTGGAGTGAAGATTTAAGAGAAAAACTGTTTTTT,CAWSEDLREKLFF
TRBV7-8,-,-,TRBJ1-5,TGTGCCAGCAGCTTACGCCGGGTCAGCAATCAGCCCCAGCATTTT,CASSLRRVSNQPQHF
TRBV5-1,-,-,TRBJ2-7,TGCGCCAGCAGCGGGGATTTCTACGAGCAGTACTTC,CASSGDFYEQYF
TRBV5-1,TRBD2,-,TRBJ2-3,TGCGCCAGCAGCTTGGGACTAGCGGGTCCAGATACGCAGTATTTT,CASSLGLAGPDTQYF
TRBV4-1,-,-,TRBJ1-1,TGCGCCAGCAGCCAAGGAAGAGGCACTGAAGCTTTCTTT,CASSQGRGTEAFF
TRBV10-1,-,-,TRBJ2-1,TGCGCCAGCAGTGAGTCGTACGACAATGAGCAGTTCTTC,CASSESYDNEQFF
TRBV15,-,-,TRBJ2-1,TGTGCCACCAGCAGAGGGGACTACAATGAGCAGTTCTTC,CATSRGDYNEQFF
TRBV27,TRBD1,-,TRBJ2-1,TGTGCCAGCAGTTTATGGACAGGGGATGAGCAGTTCTTC,CASSLWTGDEQFF
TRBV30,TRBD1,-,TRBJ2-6,TGTGCCTGGGATCAGGGGGCGGCCAACGTCCTGACTTTC,CAWDQGAANVLTF
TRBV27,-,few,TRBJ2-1,TGTGCCAGCAGTTTAGGGGACTCGTACAATGAGCAGTTCTTC,CASSLGDSYNEQFF
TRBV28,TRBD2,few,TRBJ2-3,TGTGCCAGCAGTTTAGCAGCTAGCGGGAGCGGTAAGGCACACACAGATACGCAGTATTTT,CASSLAASGSGKAHTDTQYF
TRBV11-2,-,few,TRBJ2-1,TGTGCCAGCAGCCCTACAGGCGGACCCGCGGAGGATGAGCAGTTCTTC,CASSPTGGPAEDEQFF
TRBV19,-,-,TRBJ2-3,TGTGCCAGTAGTACCGGGCCCGAAACAGATACGCAGTATTTT,CASSTGPETDTQYF
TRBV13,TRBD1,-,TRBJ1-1,TGTGCCAGCAGCCTTGGAGGGGGACAGGGGAACACTGAAGCTTTCTTT,CASSLGGGQGNTEAFF
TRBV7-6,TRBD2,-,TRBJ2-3,TGTGCCAGCAGCTTAGGGGGAGGGCCAGTAGATACGCAGTATTTT,CASSLGGGPVDTQYF
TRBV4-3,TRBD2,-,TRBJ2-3,TGCGCCAGCAGCCAGAGCGGGGCCCCTAGCACAGATACGCAGTATTTT,CASSQSGAPSTDTQYF
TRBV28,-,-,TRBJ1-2,TGTGCCAGCAGTTTCCCACGGACAGACACTAACTATGGCTACACCTTC,CASSFPRTDTNYGYTF
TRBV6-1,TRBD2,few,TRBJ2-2,TGTGCCACCTTACAGCGGGAAGGGGGGGAGCTGTTTTTT,CATLQREGGELFF
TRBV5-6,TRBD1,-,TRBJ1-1,TGTGCCAGCAGCTTGGGGCCCGACAGGGGGACTGAAGCTTTCTTT,CASSLGPDRGTEAFF
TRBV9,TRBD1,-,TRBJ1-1,TGTGCCAGCAGCTTCCAGACAGGGAGGAACACTGAAGCTTTCTTT,CASSFQTGRNTEAFF
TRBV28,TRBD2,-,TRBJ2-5,TGTGCCAGCAGTTTAGTCGTGGGGACTAGCGGGAGGGCACAAGAGACCCAGTACTTC,CASSLVVGTSGRAQETQYF
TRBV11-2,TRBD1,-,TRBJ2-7,TGTGCCAGCAGCTTGGGACAGTACCTTCGTGAGCAGTACTTC,CASSLGQYLREQYF
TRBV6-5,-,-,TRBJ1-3,TGTGCCAGCAGTTACTCCCAGGGAAGCTCTGGAAACACCATATATTTT,CASSYSQGSSGNTIYF
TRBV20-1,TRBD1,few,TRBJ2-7,TGCAGTGCTACTGACAGGGACGAGCAGTACTTC,CSATDRDEQYF
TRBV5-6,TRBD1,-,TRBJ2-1,TGTGCCAGCAGCAAGCAGGGGGCAGCCCCGTATGAGCAGTTCTTC,CASSKQGAAPYEQFF
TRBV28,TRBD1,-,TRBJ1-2,TGTGCCAGCAGCTATTTGGGGGGACAGGGGACTGGCTACACCTTC,CASSYLGGQGTGYTF
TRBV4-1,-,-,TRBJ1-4,TGCGCCAGCAGCCAAGTACAGGAACCTAATGAAAAACTGTTTTTT,CASSQVQEPNEKLFF
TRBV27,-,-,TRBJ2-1,TGTGCCAGCAGTTTTGATAACAATGAGCAGTTCTTC,CASSFDNNEQFF
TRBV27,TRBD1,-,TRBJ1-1,TGTGCCAGCAGCCTACAGGGGCCCTCTATGAACACTGAAGCTTTCTTT,CASSLQGPSMNTEAFF
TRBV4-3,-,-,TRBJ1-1,TGCGCCAGCAGCCAAGAAGCTTCGGAGGAAGCTTTCTTT,CASSQEASEEAFF
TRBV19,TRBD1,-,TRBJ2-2,TGTGCCAGTAGTACCCTGGACAGGGTGGGGACCGGGGAGCTGTTTTTT,CASSTLDRVGTGELFF